The clone carrying this T cell receptor beta chain was counted between two and nine times. Libraries were prepared by immunoSEQ multiplex PCR; TCRdb keeps only in-frame clonotypes and omits some of them. The sample shows just under 550,000 clones, more than 75% of them seen only once. This specimen comes from a study of shared T cell receptors in the human thymus. V was pared by 0 bases and J by 0 bases, with 9 bases of the junction left unmatched. Germline CDR1 and CDR2: LGHNA and YSLEER. The CDR3 is made up of 19 amino acids. This sample was shared with a second study, whose subject was human thymus T cells. Per that study: Corrective surgery for congenital heart defects was being performed on the healthy Finnish infants who served as donors. Resections were taken during corrective heart surgery, and the thymus tissue came from these. Seemingly biased V and J gene usage marked thymic and blood repertoires. Thymic repertoires from unrelated individuals overlapped highly, related research reported.

This clonotype was sampled from a boy under three years old with a congenital heart defect. Sample: thymocytes. J is TRBJ2-1 and V is TRBV4-3; 9 nucleotides align to TRBD2. The CDR3 loop reads CASSQDASGIDPSYNEQFF. CDR3 in DNA: TGCGCCAGCAGCCAAGATGCTAGCGGGATCGATCCCTCCTACAATGAGCAGTTCTTC.